The sequence of this T cell receptor (beta chain) was determined in a study of shared clonotypes between healthy human individuals (dated by TCRdb to 2020 to 2022). For context, the study as a whole: A couple of women and a few men aged 18 to 49 years were included in the cohort. For each donor, CD4 naive and CD4 memory were each given three plates, CD8 naive was given two plates, and CD8 memory was given one plate. Blood TCR repertoires of a handful of healthy adults were deeply sequenced to estimate repertoire size and the extent of clonotype sharing between individuals. To increase sequencing depth and limit assay-specific biases, different laboratories used diverse techniques to prepare libraries and sequence TCR repertoires. Leukapheresis yielded between about 0.94 and 8.9 billion PBMCs per donor.

Reading the germline V gene gives CDR1 SNHLY and CDR2 FYNNEI. CDR3 length: 14 amino acids, cysteine to phenylalanine. The retained sequence is limited to the CDR3, 42 bases, with the frame set at the first base. V is shortened by 3 bases, J by 3 bases, and the region joining them spans 12 bases. CD8 naive samples consisted of CD45RO-negative cells that were positively selected for CCR7, yielding a CD45RA+CCR7+ population without TemRA cells. The donors were healthy, HIV-negative adults who had no recently reported acute infections or vaccinations. Every donor was a Caucasian adult residing in Nashville, Tennessee, USA. After blood collection by leukapheresis, PBMCs were isolated using Ficoll-Histopaque density gradient centrifugation and then cryopreserved in the vapor phase of liquid nitrogen. Analytical flow cytometry was used to check the purity and quantity of each magnetically sorted T cell population. Genomic DNA was isolated from every sorted fraction and measured by UV absorbance on a Nanodrop 2000c.

On this clone itself: It has no known antigen specificity. Base qualities were left out, and no much larger clone turns up one base away.

Using the deep immunoSEQ assay, TCR CDR3 regions were amplified from genomic DNA by multiplex PCR. For each cell subset, the extracted genomic DNA was distributed evenly across all wells of several immunoSEQ 96-well plates, and each plate served as one replicate. For sorted subsets, 200 ng of genomic DNA, equivalent to about 30,000 T cell genomes, went into each replicate PCR. Purified libraries were quantified with a Qubit 3.0 fluorometer, sized on a Bioanalyzer 2100, and re-quantified with the KAPA Library Quantification kit. Every immunoSEQ 96-well plate was sequenced on a separate single-read 150-cycle Illumina NextSeq 550 flow cell. Under the source paper's analysis protocol: Because the immunoSEQ output held only junctional sequences and lacked quality scores, the filtering could not match the filtering applied to full-length reads. To assign V/J genes and CDR3, sequences were annotated using PyIR, a Python wrapper for IgBLAST v1.9, with IMGT germline references. Any read was removed if the V/J assignment was weak (E-value above 1e-6), the CDR3 was missing, or the read contained stop codons, out-of-frame junctions, or ambiguous translated residues. V3J clonotypes were defined as sequences sharing the same inferred V gene, J gene, and CDR3 amino acid sequence. The percentage overlap between two repertoires was calculated by dividing the number of shared unique clonotypes by the size of the smaller repertoire. RTK rarefaction, the Chao1 estimator, and Recon v2.1 estimates of unobserved clonotypes were used to assess repertoire richness. Generation probabilities were computed with OLGA for all TCRbeta clonotypes obtained by the gDNA method from several donors. TCRdb limited this immuneACCESS table to in-frame rearrangements with V and J called. A share of clones is missing; checked studies link under half to unresolved V genes, and the rest is unexplained. Clonal size and the V and J genes are those of that table, whereas D and trimming came from the DNA. This sample has about 2.2 million clones in its table, and about 94% of those were observed once. Clones ranked in the top ten supply 1.5% to 2% of the sample.

Overall study results and their limits: Pairwise subsampling indicated that sequencing depth was expected to affect the degree of clonotype sharing among donors. Only blood was sampled, and tissue TCR repertoires likely differ from those in blood. Clonotypes shared by all four sorted-subset donors showed higher generation probabilities than non-shared clonotypes. The small number of donors limited the genetic and exposure-history diversity represented. Naive subsets generally had larger estimated clonotype richness than memory subsets did. Sharing across several donors was observed for about 5% of naive CD4, about 3.2% of naive CD8, over 2% of memory CD4, and around 0.42% of memory CD8 clonotypes. Rarefaction of sorted-subset datasets indicated incomplete sequencing despite the large sequencing depth.

The sequence was collected from a man younger than 35 in good health. Some clones in this sample may be carry-over from other donors' samples. Sample: naive CD8+ T cells from PBMCs. This sample's cell subset or site label indicates: CD45RA+CCR7+. Recombination connected TRBV2 to TRBJ2-7; a tentative D call is TRBD1 (7 bases match). CDR3 reads: CASSEGRGVYEQYF. The DNA sequence is as follows: TGTGCCAGCAGTGAGGGCAGGGGGGTCTACGAGCAGTACTTC. Where the CDR3 stops, the reference TRBV2 and TRBJ2-7 genes take over; the full variable domain is EPEVTQTPSHQVTQMGQEVILRCVPISNHLYFYWYRQILGQKVEFLVSFYNNEISEKSEIFDDQFSVERPDGSNFTLKIRSTKLEDSAMYFCASSEGRGVYEQYFGPGTRLTVT.